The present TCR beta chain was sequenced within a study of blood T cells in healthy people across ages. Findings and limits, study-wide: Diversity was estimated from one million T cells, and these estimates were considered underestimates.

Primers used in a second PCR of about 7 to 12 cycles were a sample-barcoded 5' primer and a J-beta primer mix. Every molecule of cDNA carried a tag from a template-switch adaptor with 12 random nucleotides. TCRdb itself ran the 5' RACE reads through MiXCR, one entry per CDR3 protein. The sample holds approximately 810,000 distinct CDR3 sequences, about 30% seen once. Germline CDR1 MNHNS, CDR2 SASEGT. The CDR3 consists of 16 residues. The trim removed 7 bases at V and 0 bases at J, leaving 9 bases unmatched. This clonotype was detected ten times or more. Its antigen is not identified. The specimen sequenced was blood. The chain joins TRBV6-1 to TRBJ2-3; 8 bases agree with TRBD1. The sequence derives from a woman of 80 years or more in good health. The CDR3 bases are TGTGCCAGCATCCTAAACCCAGGGGGCAGCACAGATACGCAGTATTTT. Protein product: CASILNPGGSTDTQYF.